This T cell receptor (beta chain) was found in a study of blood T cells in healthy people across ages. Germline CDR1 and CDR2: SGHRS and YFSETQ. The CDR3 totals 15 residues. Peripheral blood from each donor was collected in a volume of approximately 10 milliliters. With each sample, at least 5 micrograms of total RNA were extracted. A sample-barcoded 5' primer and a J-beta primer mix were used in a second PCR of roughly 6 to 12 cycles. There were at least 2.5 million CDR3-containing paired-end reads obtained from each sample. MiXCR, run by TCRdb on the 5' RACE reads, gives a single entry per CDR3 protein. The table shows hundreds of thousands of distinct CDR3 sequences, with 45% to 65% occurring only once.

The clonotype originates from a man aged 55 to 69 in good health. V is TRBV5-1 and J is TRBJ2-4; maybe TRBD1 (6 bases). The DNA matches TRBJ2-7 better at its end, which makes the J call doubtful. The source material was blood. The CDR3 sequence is CASSLRQASPYEQYF. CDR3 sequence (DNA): TGCGCCAGCAGTTTAAGACAGGCGTCACCCTACGAGCAGTACTTC.